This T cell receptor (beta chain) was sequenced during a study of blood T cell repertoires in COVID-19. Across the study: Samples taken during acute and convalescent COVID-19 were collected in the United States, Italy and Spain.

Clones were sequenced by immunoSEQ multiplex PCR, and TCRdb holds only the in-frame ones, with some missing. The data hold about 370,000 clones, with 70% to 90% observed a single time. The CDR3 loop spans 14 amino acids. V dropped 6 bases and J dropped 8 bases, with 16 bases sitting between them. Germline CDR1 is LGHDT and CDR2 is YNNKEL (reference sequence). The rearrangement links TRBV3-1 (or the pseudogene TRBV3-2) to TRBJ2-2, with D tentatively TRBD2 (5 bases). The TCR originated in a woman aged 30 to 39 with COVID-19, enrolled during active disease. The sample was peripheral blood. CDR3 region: CASSASGIPGELFF. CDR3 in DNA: TGTGCCAGCAGTGCAAGCGGCATCCCTGGGGAGCTGTTTTTT.